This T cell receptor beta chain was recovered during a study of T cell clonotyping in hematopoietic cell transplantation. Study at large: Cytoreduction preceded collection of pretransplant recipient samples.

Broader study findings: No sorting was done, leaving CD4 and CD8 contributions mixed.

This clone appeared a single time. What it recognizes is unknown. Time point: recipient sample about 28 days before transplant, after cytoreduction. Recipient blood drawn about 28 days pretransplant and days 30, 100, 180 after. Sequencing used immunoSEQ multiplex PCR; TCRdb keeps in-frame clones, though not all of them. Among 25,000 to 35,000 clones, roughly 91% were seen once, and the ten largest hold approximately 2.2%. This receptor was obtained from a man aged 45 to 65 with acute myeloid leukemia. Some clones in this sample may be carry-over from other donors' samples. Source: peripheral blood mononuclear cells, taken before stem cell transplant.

Here the CDR3 reads CASSYQGLEQYF. The CDR3 nucleotides read TGTGCCAGCAGCTACCAGGGACTCGAGCAGTACTTC. The rearrangement joins TRBV13 to TRBJ2-7; TRBD2 might be the D (6 bases). Germline-derived CDR1 and CDR2 are PRHDT and FYEKMQ (reference sequence). With 4 bases removed from V and 6 bases from J, the gap between germline ends came to 10 bases. The CDR3 totals 12 residues.